This T cell receptor (beta chain) was captured in a study of cytomegalovirus exposure and HLA in healthy donors. 60 Vbeta and 13 Jbeta primers were used in PCR. Measured with immunoSEQ multiplex PCR; TCRdb has only the in-frame clones, and not every one. This sample has 130,000 to 150,000 clones; roughly four fifths occur once, and the top ten carry roughly 4.5%. V lost 2 bases to trimming and J lost 6 bases, with 18 bases between them. The germline gives CDR1 SGHKS, CDR2 YYEKEE (reference sequence). This CDR3 contains 15 residues. What was sequenced was PBMCs. The rearrangement joins TRBV5-5 to TRBJ2-7; D gene uncertain. The source of this sequence is a man aged 40-50 years in good health and CMV-seropositive. The CDR3 sequence is CASSLLNNPPSEQYF. The CDR3 DNA reads TGTGCCAGCAGCTTATTAAATAACCCCCCCAGCGAGCAGTACTTC.